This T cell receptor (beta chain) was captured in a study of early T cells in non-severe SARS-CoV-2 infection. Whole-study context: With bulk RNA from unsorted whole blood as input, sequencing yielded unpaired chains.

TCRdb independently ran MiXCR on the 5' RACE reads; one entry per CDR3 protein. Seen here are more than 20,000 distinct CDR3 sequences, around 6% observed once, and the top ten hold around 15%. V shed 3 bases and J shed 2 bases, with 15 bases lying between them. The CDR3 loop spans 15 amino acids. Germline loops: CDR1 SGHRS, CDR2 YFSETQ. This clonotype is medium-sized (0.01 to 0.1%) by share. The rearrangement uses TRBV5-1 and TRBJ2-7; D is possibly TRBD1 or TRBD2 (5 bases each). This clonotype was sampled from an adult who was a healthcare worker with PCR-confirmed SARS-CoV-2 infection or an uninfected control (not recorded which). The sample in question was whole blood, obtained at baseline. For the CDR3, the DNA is TGCGCCAGCAGCTCCCCTTTCGGGACGGCCTACGAGCAGTACTTC. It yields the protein CASSSPFGTAYEQYF. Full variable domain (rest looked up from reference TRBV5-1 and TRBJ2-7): KAGVTQTPRYLIKTRGQQVTLSCSPISGHRSVSWYQQTPGQGLQFLFEYFSETQRNKGNFPGRFSGRQFSNSRSEMNVSTLELGDSALYLCASSSPFGTAYEQYFGPGTRLTVT.